A single sample is the source of the 20 T cell receptor beta chains below, sequenced in a study of CD8+ T cells in alopecia areata. Sequencing used cDNA as its template, made by extracting RNA and reverse transcribing it. The table came from immunoSEQ multiplex PCR; TCRdb's copy has only in-frame clones and leaves some out. The sample yields approximately 110,000 clones, without any singletons. The sequencing sample was made of lesional skin. Receptor source: a C3H/HeJ mouse with alopecia areata. Strain MHC haplotype: H2-k.

This clone occurred a few times. The genes and germline here are from mouse. The CDR3 bases that were read are TGTGCCAGCAGTGGCACGACAGGGCCCGGG. Amino acids: CASSGTTGPG. In full, the CDR3 reads CASSGTTGPGQLYF. The chain links TRBV13-1 to TRBJ2-2; TRBD1 matches at 7 bases. The CDR3 goes on 4 residues after the read ends, and that part is filled in from the germline J gene. The CDR3 spans 14 residues. CDR1 is NSHNY, CDR2 SYGAGN, per germline. The V gene end was trimmed by 3 bases and the J gene end by 6 bases; junction bases not matched to a gene: 5.

Comments on this clone: These gene names are mouse names. With the read ending 4 residues before the CDR3 end, the germline J gene is used to fill in that end. This chain uses TRBV13-1 with TRBJ2-7, with a tentative D call TRBD1 (6 bases). CDR1 and CDR2 (germline): NSHNY, SYGAGN. The germline V and J ends were trimmed by 5 bases and 0 bases, with 9 bases remaining between them. The CDR3 totals 13 residues. The CDR3 reads CASREGDSYEQYF. The covered CDR3 bases are TGTGCCAGCAGAGAGGGGGACTCCTAT.

Comment on this clone: The gene symbols are mouse symbols. The CDR3 end lies 4 residues beyond the end of the read and is filled in from the germline J gene. The chain couples TRBV19 to TRBJ2-7; 12 bases line up with TRBD1. CDR1 is FNHDT, CDR2 SITEND, per germline (reference sequence). There are 15 residues in the CDR3. The covered CDR3 bases are TGTGCCAGCAGCCCCGGGACAGGGGGCGCCCAT. It yields the protein CASSPGTGGAH. The full CDR3 reads CASSPGTGGAHEQYF.

This clone was found a few times. Mouse gene names apply. The read ends 4 residues shy of where the CDR3 ends; the end is completed using the germline J gene. Other DNA sequences from this sample encode an identical CDR3 as well. This chain uses TRBV13-3 with TRBJ1-2, with D possibly being TRBD1 (6 bases). V gave up 0 bases and J gave up 3 bases, with 12 bases separating them. CDR3 length equals 15 residues. In germline, CDR1 is NNHDY, CDR2 SYVADS. The CDR3 bases that were read are TGTGCCAGCAGTGATGCTGGGGGGGCTGACTCC. Amino acids: CASSDAGGADS. The CDR3 as a whole reads CASSDAGGADSDYTF.

The table lists this clone with a few counts. The gene symbols are mouse symbols. The CDR3 region is CASPTGGGERLFF. The sequenced part of the CDR3 DNA is TGTGCCAGCCCGACAGGGGGCGGCGAA. The chain is built from TRBV13-3 and TRBJ1-4, with 10 positions matching TRBD1. The read terminates 4 residues ahead of where the CDR3 ends, so the germline J gene completes it. The length of the CDR3 is 13 residues. CDR1 is NNHDY and CDR2 is SYVADS in the germline V gene.

Regarding this clone: The gene names here belong to mouse. The read terminates 4 residues before the CDR3 end, so the remaining end is supplied by the germline J gene. The genes are TRBV13-3 and TRBJ2-7; 7 nucleotides align to TRBD1. V was clipped by 1 base and J by 3 bases; unmatched bases: 7. Germline CDR1 is NNHDY and CDR2 is SYVADS. The CDR3 loop spans 15 amino acids. Incomplete CDR3 DNA: TGTGCCAGCAGTGATACAGGGGAGGGGATCTAT. Encoded protein: CASSDTGEGIY. Given in full, the CDR3 is CASSDTGEGIYEQYF.

This clone was observed a handful of times. The germline and genes are mouse ones. The CDR3 is cut off 4 residues early in the read; its end comes from the germline J gene. The chain has TRBV1 and TRBJ1-2, with a tentative D call TRBD1 (6 bases). V lost 3 bases to trimming and J lost 3 bases, with 14 bases between them. The CDR3 totals 15 residues. Germline lookup yields CDR1 NSQYPW and CDR2 LRSPGD (reference sequence). This CDR3 is CTCSAKGGRDSDYTF. The covered CDR3 bases are TGCACCTGCAGTGCCAAGGGGGGCAGGGACTCC.

This clone has only a few counts. Genes here carry mouse names. The missing CDR3 end, 4 residues past where the read stops, is filled in from the germline J gene. V gene TRBV1 combines with J gene TRBJ2-7; TRBD1 might be the D (7 bases). CDR3 length: 15 residues. Germline loops: CDR1 NSQYPW, CDR2 LRSPGD (reference sequence). V was cut by 2 bases and J by 0 bases, with 11 bases left in between. The covered CDR3 bases are TGCACCTGCAGTGCACGGGGGGACAGCTCCTAT. This sequence encodes CTCSARGDSSY. The whole CDR3 region reads CTCSARGDSSYEQYF.

This clone was counted only a few times. Genes here carry mouse names. The read ends 4 residues shy of where the CDR3 ends; the end is completed using the germline J gene. This chain connects TRBV1 to TRBJ1-1; 8 positions match TRBD1. V gave up 4 bases and J gave up 1 base; unmatched junction bases: 5. CDR1 is NSQYPW, CDR2 LRSPGD, per germline (reference sequence). The CDR3 spans 15 residues. Incomplete CDR3 DNA: TGCACCTGCAGTGTCCGACAGGGGAGGAACACA. Protein product: CTCSVRQGRNT. The complete CDR3 reads CTCSVRQGRNTEVFF.

A remark on this clone: The translated DNA and TCRdb's protein are not identical at residue 14; the protein here was translated from the DNA. The genes are named according to mouse. The read terminates 3 residues ahead of where the CDR3 ends, so the germline J gene completes it. This chain links TRBV13-3 with TRBJ1-6; tentatively, D is TRBD1 (5 bases). TRBJ1-6 carries the ORF label, with uncertain function. The germline gives CDR1 NNHDY, CDR2 SYVADS. Trimming stripped 5 bases from V and 0 bases from J, with 15 bases between. The CDR3 consists of 17 residues. The covered CDR3 bases are TGTGCCAGCAGCCCCAGGGATCCGAATTCCTATAATTCGCCC. Residues: CASSPRDPNSYNSP. The complete CDR3 reads CASSPRDPNSYNSPLYF.

This clone was found a few times. Genes and germline are mouse. The read ends 4 residues shy of where the CDR3 ends; the end is completed using the germline J gene. This chain uses TRBV17 with TRBJ2-5, with TRBD2 matching 11 bases. The CDR3 runs 14 residues. CDR1 is MNHDT, CDR2 YYDKIL, per germline. CDR3 DNA, as far as it was read: TGTGCTAGCAGGCGGACTGGGGGGAGTGAC. It codes for CASRRTGGSD. The CDR3 in its entirety is CASRRTGGSDTQYF. Full variable domain (rest looked up from reference TRBV17 and TRBJ2-5): DTTVKQNPRYKLARVGKPVNLICSQTMNHDTMYWYQKKPNQAPKLLLFYYDKILNREADTFEKFQSSRPNNSFCSLYIGSAGLEYSAMYLCASRRTGGSDTQYFGPGTRLLVL.

Details on this clone: A clone one base away is much larger, so this may be a read error. Genes and germline are mouse. The CDR3 goes on 4 residues after the read ends, and that part is filled in from the germline J gene. This chain uses TRBV13-1 with TRBJ2-1; 13 bases are a match to TRBD2. CDR3 length equals 16 residues. J lost 1 base, V lost 3 bases, and 1 base had no gene match. Germline V gene sequence: CDR1 NSHNY, CDR2 SYGAGN. The covered CDR3 bases are TGTGCCAGCAGTGCGGACTGGGGGGGCAACTATGCT. Translating gives CASSADWGGNYA. The complete CDR3 sequence is CASSADWGGNYAEQFF.

For this clone: Germline and genes: mouse. The CDR3 end falls 4 residues outside the read, so it is completed with the germline J gene. The rearrangement joins TRBV13-3 to TRBJ1-1; 11 bases line up with TRBD1. V shed 0 bases, J shed 4 bases, and the junction held 5 bases outside the gene matches. In germline, CDR1 is NNHDY, CDR2 SYVADS. The CDR3 contains 16 residues. The CDR3 reads CASSDAGTGGTTEVFF. The sequenced part of the CDR3 DNA is TGTGCCAGCAGTGATGCAGGGACAGGGGGAACCACA.

This clone was recorded a few times. Gene names follow the mouse nomenclature. The CDR3 end lies 4 residues beyond the end of the read and is filled in from the germline J gene. The chain uses TRBV13-3 and TRBJ2-1; 10 bases fit TRBD2. Germline values: CDR1 NNHDY, CDR2 SYVADS. The CDR3 length is 16 residues. This chain's CDR3 is CASSDRLGGLGAEQFF. The sequenced part of the CDR3 DNA is TGTGCCAGCAGTGATAGGCTGGGGGGGCTTGGAGCT.

As concerns this clone: Here the gene names and germline are mouse. The missing CDR3 end, 4 residues past where the read stops, is filled in from the germline J gene. The V and J genes are TRBV13-3 and TRBJ2-7; weak D call: TRBD2 (6 bases). CDR1 NNHDY and CDR2 SYVADS come from the germline V gene. CDR3 length equals 12 residues. The sequenced CDR3 bases are TGTGCCAGCAGTGCGGGACTTTAT. Translated: CASSAGLY. The CDR3 in full is CASSAGLYEQYF.

The sample holds a few counts of this clone. DNA and listed protein disagree at residue 11, so the protein shown here was translated from the DNA. Gene names and germline match the mouse. The CDR3 end falls 3 residues outside the read, so it is completed with the germline J gene. The genes are TRBV19 and TRBJ1-6; TRBD1 aligns across 8 bases. TRBJ1-6 is an open reading frame whose function is uncertain. Per germline, CDR1 FNHDT and CDR2 SITEND (reference sequence). The CDR3 has 14 amino acids. V was pared by 4 bases and J by 7 bases, with 4 bases of the junction left unmatched. The DNA read from the CDR3 is TGTGCCAGCAGTCACAGGGGGAGGAATTCGCCC. This translates into CASSHRGRNSP. From start to end, the CDR3 is CASSHRGRNSPLYF.

This clone was seen a handful of times. Any gene name here is a mouse gene name. The read finishes 4 residues shy of the CDR3 end, and the germline J gene is used to complete it. The rearrangement links TRBV17 to TRBJ2-4; D perhaps matches TRBD2 (6 bases). This CDR3 is 14 amino acids long. CDR1 and CDR2 from the germline V gene are MNHDT and YYDKIL. Trimming took 3 bases from V and 3 from J, leaving 10 bases between them. CDR3 amino acids: CASSSGGRQNTLYF. CDR3 DNA (partial): TGTGCTAGCAGTAGCGGGGGGAGACAAAAC.

Turning to this clone: Mouse names are used for the genes. The read halts 4 residues ahead of the CDR3 end, with the missing end drawn from the germline J gene. The V call is TRBV19, the J call TRBJ2-7; 10 bases align to TRBD2. The CDR3 extends over 16 amino acids. The germline CDR1 and CDR2 sequences are FNHDT and SITEND (reference sequence). The chain's CDR3 is CASSNLGGRVSDEQYF. Partial CDR3 DNA: TGTGCCAGCAGTAACCTGGGGGGGCGCGTATCGGAT.

A remark on this clone: Gene names are the mouse ones. The CDR3 is CASIDVGNTGQLYF. The sequenced part of the CDR3 DNA is TGTGCCAGCATAGACGTGGGGAACACCGGG. The chain employs TRBV14 and TRBJ2-2; tentatively, D is TRBD2 (5 bases). From the germline J gene comes the end of the CDR3, since the read stops 4 residues before it. Germline V lookup: CDR1 SGHDT, CDR2 FRDEAV. Deletions cut 6 bases from V and 2 bases from J, with 11 bases between. This CDR3 spans 14 amino acids.

At least ten counts were recorded for this clone. The genes are named according to mouse. The missing CDR3 end, 4 residues past where the read stops, is filled in from the germline J gene. The gene calls are TRBV13-2 and TRBJ1-4, with D tentatively TRBD1 (6 bases). The CDR3 consists of 15 residues. V gave up 0 bases and J gave up 3 bases, with 9 bases separating them. CDR1 NNHNN and CDR2 SYGAGS come from the germline V gene (reference sequence). CDR3 DNA (partial): TGTGCCAGCGGTGATGCGGGGACAACCAACGAA. Translating gives CASGDAGTTNE. The CDR3 reads in full as CASGDAGTTNERLFF.